What follows is one TCR beta chain and its context. Since a much larger clone is just one base distant, this may be a read error. Time point: persistent/refractory GD, antithyroid drugs over 5 years with positive TRAb. With RNA extracted from PBMCs as input, the TCR library was made. The patients included were those that came from an endocrinology department in Xi'an, China. The data stem from a study of regulatory T cells in long-lasting Graves disease. TCR beta libraries were built with iRepertoire HTBI primers and Arm-PCR of CDR3 regions. MiXCR, applied by TCRdb to the multiplex PCR reads, yields one record per CDR3 protein. The data show more than 350,000 distinct CDR3 sequences, about 21% seen once. The sequence was obtained from a female donor with Graves disease. Sequenced here: peripheral blood mononuclear cells (PBMCs), sampled when the disease was refractory, from a patient treated with antithyroid drugs.

This chain's CDR3 is CASSEGRGTATQYF. As DNA, the CDR3 is TGTGCCAGCAGTGAAGGGCGAGGGACGGCGACCCAGTACTTC. The chain combines TRBV6-1 with TRBJ2-5; D could derive from TRBD1 or TRBD2 (5 bases each). Germline V lookup: CDR1 MNHNS, CDR2 SASEGT. Trimming took 1 base from V and 7 from J, leaving 13 bases between them. CDR3 length: 14 residues.